A single sample is the source of the 32 T cell receptor beta chains below, sequenced in a study of cytomegalovirus exposure and HLA in healthy donors. Primers for the PCR totalled 60 Vbeta and 13 Jbeta. Libraries were prepared by immunoSEQ multiplex PCR; TCRdb keeps only in-frame clonotypes and omits some of them. Among some 35,000 clones, 53% were seen once, and the ten largest hold less than 7%. The sequenced material came from PBMCs. The receptors were gathered from a woman between 40 and 55 years old in good health and CMV-seropositive.

The CDR3 loop reads CASSASSGGAMDEQFF. For the CDR3, the DNA is TGTGCCAGCAGTGCGTCGAGCGGGGGGGCTATGGATGAGCAGTTCTTC. The V and J genes are TRBV4-2 and TRBJ2-1, with 10 bases matching TRBD2. V trimming: 6 bases; J trimming: 8 bases; junction bases outside the gene matches: 13. This CDR3 has 16 amino acids. Germline V CDR1 and CDR2: LGHNA, YNFKEQ.

The V gene is TRBV11-3, the J gene TRBJ1-1, with D perhaps matching TRBD1 (5 bases). CDR1 is SGHNT, CDR2 YENEEA, per germline. This CDR3 is 13 amino acids long. The germline V and J ends were trimmed by 3 bases and 4 bases, with 9 bases remaining between them. The CDR3 region has the DNA TGTGCCAGCAGCTTGTTTACAGGCACTGAAGCTTTCTTT. Its protein is CASSLFTGTEAFF.

This clone was seen a single time. The V gene is TRBV15, the J gene TRBJ1-5; maybe TRBD1 (6 bases). The V and J ends lost 0 bases and 3 bases respectively, with 9 bases between them. CDR1 and CDR2 (germline): LNHNV, YYDKDF (reference sequence). This CDR3 region has 15 residues. The CDR3 coding sequence is TGTGCCACCAGCAGAGAGGACAGATACAATCAGCCCCAGCATTTT. It encodes CATSREDRYNQPQHF.

The V gene is TRBV5-1, the J gene TRBJ1-2; TRBD1 matches at 10 bases. In germline, CDR1 is SGHRS, CDR2 YFSETQ. The CDR3 runs to 15 residues. J was trimmed by 4 bases and V by 4 bases; bases with no gene match: 7. CDR3 region: CASSRTGGEVYGYTF. The CDR3 DNA sequence: TGCGCCAGCAGCAGGACAGGGGGTGAAGTCTATGGCTACACCTTC.

This rearrangement joins TRBV5-4 to TRBJ2-5; TRBD1 aligns across 7 bases. CDR1 and CDR2 from the germline V gene are SGHNT and YYREEE (reference sequence). The CDR3 loop spans 16 amino acids. The V segment lost 2 bases and the J segment 5 bases; nucleotides outside the gene matches: 12. The CDR3 coding sequence is TGTGCCAGCAGCTTAGAAATCCAAGGGGGCTCGGAGACCCAGTACTTC. Amino acid sequence: CASSLEIQGGSETQYF.

The gene calls are TRBV9 and TRBJ2-1; TRBD2 aligns across 10 bases. The CDR3 loop spans 14 amino acids. Germline V gene lookup returns CDR1 SGDLS and CDR2 YYNGEE. J lost 6 bases, V lost 2 bases, and 2 bases had no gene match. The DNA for the CDR3 is TGTGCCAGCAGCGTTCTAGCGGGGGTCAATGAGCAGTTCTTC. It codes for CASSVLAGVNEQFF.

V is TRBV4-1 and J is TRBJ2-3, with 11 bases matching TRBD2. CDR1 is MGHRA and CDR2 is YSYEKL in the germline V gene. The CDR3 has 17 amino acids. V shed 2 bases, J shed 0 bases, and the junction held 4 bases outside the gene matches. CDR3 DNA sequence: TGCGCCAGCAGCCAACGTAGCGGGGGGGCTAGCACAGATACGCAGTATTTT. This translates into CASSQRSGGASTDTQYF.

This clone was seen only a few times. J is TRBJ1-5 and V is TRBV5-6; 9 bases match TRBD1. The CDR3 length is 13 residues. Germline V CDR1 and CDR2: SGHDT, YYEEEE. The junction had 3 bases not matched to a gene; V was cut back by 4 bases and J by 7 bases. The CDR3 sequence is CASSRDRVQPQHF. The CDR3 coding sequence is TGTGCCAGCAGCCGGGACAGGGTCCAGCCCCAGCATTTT.

This clone was observed a handful of times. This chain links TRBV5-6 with TRBJ2-1, with 12 bases matching TRBD2. Germline V gene lookup returns CDR1 SGHDT and CDR2 YYEEEE. The J segment lost 7 bases and the V segment lost 0 bases, leaving 2 bases of the junction unmatched. The CDR3 is 15 amino acids. The CDR3 region is CASSLGLAGGNEQFF. CDR3 in DNA: TGTGCCAGCAGCTTGGGGCTAGCGGGGGGGAATGAGCAGTTCTTC. Drawing the rest from reference TRBV5-6 and TRBJ2-1, the complete variable domain is DAGVTQSPTHLIKTRGQQVTLRCSPKSGHDTVSWYQQALGQGPQFIFQYYEEEERQRGNFPDRFSGHQFPNYSSELNVNALLLGDSALYLCASSLGLAGGNEQFFGPGTRLTVL.

This clone was counted a few times. CDR3 residues: CASSSVPRTTGELFF. The CDR3 DNA sequence: TGTGCCAGCAGCAGCGTTCCTCGTACCACCGGGGAGCTGTTTTTT. V and J are TRBV4-2 and TRBJ2-2; D remains unclear. Germline loops: CDR1 LGHNA, CDR2 YNFKEQ. CDR3 length equals 15 residues. The V and J ends lost 5 bases and 4 bases respectively, with 14 bases between them.

The chain is built from TRBV9 and TRBJ2-3; unclear D gene. CDR3 length: 15 amino acids. V shed 0 bases and J shed 2 bases, with 10 bases lying between them. Germline V gene data show CDR1 as SGDLS and CDR2 as YYNGEE. The CDR3 DNA sequence: TGTGCCAGCAGCGTAGGACTGGCGTCCACAGATACGCAGTATTTT. Translating it yields CASSVGLASTDTQYF.

CDR3 in DNA: TGTGCCAGCAGTGAGCGGGGCCAGGGCTCTGGCTACACCTTC. Protein sequence: CASSERGQGSGYTF. The chain recombines TRBV2 with TRBJ1-2, with D maybe TRBD1 (5 bases). The germline gives CDR1 SNHLY, CDR2 FYNNEI. With 3 bases removed from V and 7 bases from J, the gap between germline ends came to 15 bases. The CDR3 is 14 residues long.

This clone has more than one count but fewer than ten. V and J are TRBV6-5 and TRBJ1-5; D remains unclear. CDR3 length equals 13 residues. The germline CDR1 and CDR2 sequences are MNHEY and SVGAGI. Between the trimmed V and J ends, which lost 2 bases and 7 bases, there was a span of 9 bases. The DNA for the CDR3 is TGTGCCAGCAGTTACGCTAGCGGCCAGCCCCAGCATTTT. Translated, it gives CASSYASGQPQHF.

This clone was recorded a few times. Other DNA sequences of this sample code for an identical CDR3. The V and J genes are TRBV6-1 and TRBJ2-5; D possibly corresponds to TRBD1 (5 bases). V shed 6 bases and J shed 3 bases, with 11 bases lying between them. CDR3 length equals 13 residues. CDR1 is MNHNS, CDR2 SASEGT, per germline. CDR3 DNA: TGTGCCAGCAGCGGTACAGGTAAAGAGACCCAGTACTTC. Translating gives CASSGTGKETQYF.

The chain recombines TRBV10-3 with TRBJ2-7; TRBD1 agrees at 8 bases. The CDR3 loop spans 15 amino acids. Germline V gene lookup returns CDR1 ENHRY and CDR2 SYGVKD. Trimming at V came to 5 bases and at J to 3 bases, leaving 9 bases not matched to a gene. CDR3 sequence reads: CAISFLGQGNYEQYF. The CDR3 DNA reads TGTGCCATCAGTTTTCTAGGACAGGGAAACTACGAGCAGTACTTC.

The chain combines TRBV5-1 with TRBJ1-6, with TRBD1 matching 10 bases. Germline assignment: CDR1 SGHRS and CDR2 YFSETQ. Trimming cost V 4 bases and J 8 bases; bases outside gene matches: 3. The CDR3 loop spans 14 amino acids. The CDR3 is CASSAGTGDSPLHF. CDR3 DNA: TGCGCCAGCAGCGCCGGGACAGGGGATTCACCCCTCCACTTT.

V gene TRBV20-1 combines with J gene TRBJ1-1; D unclear. Deletions cut 7 bases from V and 3 bases from J, with 9 bases between. Looked up from germline, CDR1 is DFQATT and CDR2 is SNEGSKA (reference sequence). The CDR3 is made up of 11 amino acids. The CDR3 spells CSVSGDTEAFF. The DNA for the CDR3 is TGCAGTGTCTCCGGGGACACTGAAGCTTTCTTT.

The chain couples TRBV5-1 to TRBJ1-2, with D hard to call. Per germline, CDR1 SGHRS and CDR2 YFSETQ. The germline V and J ends were trimmed by 4 bases and 4 bases, with 17 bases remaining between them. CDR3 size: 15 residues. The CDR3 region is CASSPVKGSSYGYTF. CDR3 coding DNA: TGCGCCAGCAGCCCAGTGAAAGGGAGTTCCTATGGCTACACCTTC.

This clone was seen more than once but under ten times. CDR3 in DNA: TGTGCCAGTAGTAGTATCAGGGCCGGGAACTATGGCTACACCTTC. Residues: CASSSIRAGNYGYTF. The chain links TRBV19 to TRBJ1-2; D is perhaps TRBD1 (5 bases). V was cut by 4 bases and J by 2 bases, with 14 bases left in between. Per the germline V gene, CDR1 is LNHDA and CDR2 is SQIVND (reference sequence). This CDR3 spans 15 amino acids.

This sequence joins TRBV7-2 and TRBJ2-5; a possible D gene is TRBD1 (5 bases). Deletions cut 5 bases from V and 5 bases from J, with 15 bases between. In germline, CDR1 is SGHTA, CDR2 FQGNSA. This CDR3 spans 14 amino acids. The CDR3 protein is CASSPPQGSETQYF. CDR3 in DNA: TGTGCCAGCAGCCCCCCCCAGGGCTCGGAGACCCAGTACTTC.

This clone showed up just a few times. The chain links TRBV5-1 to TRBJ2-7; D unresolved. The V gene's germline CDR1 is SGHRS and CDR2 YFSETQ. The CDR3 extends over 15 amino acids. V lost 4 bases and J 6 bases, leaving 20 bases between the germline ends. The CDR3 reads CASSPTGNSGLEQYF. The CDR3 DNA reads TGCGCCAGCAGCCCGACCGGAAACTCGGGTCTCGAGCAGTACTTC.

The chain has TRBV5-4 and TRBJ2-3; D might be TRBD1 (6 bases). The V gene's germline CDR1 is SGHNT and CDR2 YYREEE (reference sequence). The CDR3 length is 15 residues. Trimming removed 0 bases from V and 1 base from J, with 9 bases in between. The CDR3, as DNA: TGTGCCAGCAGCTTGGATCAGGGGCGCACAGATACGCAGTATTTT. Translation: CASSLDQGRTDTQYF.

This clone was picked up a small number of times. V is TRBV27 and J is TRBJ2-6, with 7 bases that match TRBD1. Germline V gene sequence: CDR1 MNHEY, CDR2 SMNVEV (reference sequence). The CDR3 is 19 residues long. The J segment lost 0 bases and the V segment lost 1 base, leaving 9 bases of the junction unmatched. This chain's CDR3 is CASSLYTGALASGANVLTF. The CDR3 nucleotides are TGTGCCAGCAGTTTATACACAGGGGCTCTCGCCTCTGGGGCCAACGTCCTGACTTTC.

The chain recombines TRBV6-5 with TRBJ2-7, with D perhaps TRBD2 (6 bases). The CDR3 runs 12 residues. With 8 bases removed from V and 7 bases from J, the gap between germline ends came to 15 bases. CDR1 is MNHEY and CDR2 is SVGAGI in the germline V gene. Here the CDR3 reads CASSPGTYEQYF. CDR3 nucleotides: TGTGCCAGCTCCCCGGGGACTTATGAGCAGTACTTC.

This chain joins TRBV5-1 and TRBJ1-4, with D perhaps TRBD1 (5 bases). Trimming removed 0 bases from V and 7 bases from J, with 13 bases in between. The CDR3 spans 15 residues. CDR1 SGHRS and CDR2 YFSETQ come from the germline V gene. As DNA, the CDR3 is TGCGCCAGCAGCTTGGTAGGAGGGGAGAGTGAAAAACTGTTTTTT. Protein product: CASSLVGGESEKLFF.

This clone was seen a handful of times. The chain carries TRBV18 and TRBJ2-1; no definite D call. Looked up from germline, CDR1 is KGHSH and CDR2 is LQKENI. The V gene lost 0 bases and the J gene lost 4 bases, with 4 bases spanning the gap. CDR3 size: 13 residues. The CDR3 is CASSPPSYNEQFF. The CDR3 region has the DNA TGTGCCAGCTCACCACCGAGTTACAATGAGCAGTTCTTC.

V is TRBV5-1 and J is TRBJ2-4; 7 bases are shared with TRBD1. V lost 3 bases and J lost 11; bases outside the gene matches: 14. The CDR3 loop spans 15 amino acids. Germline V gene data show CDR1 as SGHRS and CDR2 as YFSETQ. In DNA form, the CDR3 reads TGCGCCAGCAGCTACGGTAGGGGACAGAGTTTGTTTCAGTACTTC. Translation: CASSYGRGQSLFQYF.

This chain joins TRBV7-9 and TRBJ1-2; D ambiguous. This CDR3 contains 14 residues. V was trimmed by 1 base and J by 8 bases, leaving 14 bases between them. The germline V gene has CDR1 SEHNR and CDR2 FQNEAQ (reference sequence). The CDR3 region has the DNA TGTGCCAGCAGCTTAGACAGTAACAGCGGCGGCTACACCTTC. It translates to CASSLDSNSGGYTF. Full variable domain (remainder filled in from reference TRBV7-9 and TRBJ1-2): DTGVSQNPRHKITKRGQNVTFRCDPISEHNRLYWYRQTLGQGPEFLTYFQNEAQLEKSRLLSDRFSAERPKGSFSTLEIQRTEQGDSAMYLCASSLDSNSGGYTFGSGTRLTVV.

The gene calls are TRBV7-2 and TRBJ2-5; TRBD2 matches 10 bases. CDR1 is SGHTA, CDR2 FQGNSA, per germline. Trimming took 5 bases from V and 2 from J; bases not matched to a gene: 11. The CDR3 is 17 amino acids. The CDR3 DNA sequence: TGTGCCAGCAGCCCGAGGGGGGGACTAGCGACACAAGAGACCCAGTACTTC. Translated, it gives CASSPRGGLATQETQYF.

The chain links TRBV5-5 to TRBJ1-4, with D hard to call. Trimming shortened V by 4 bases and J by 7 bases, and 14 bases separated the two germline ends. Germline assignment: CDR1 SGHKS and CDR2 YYEKEE (reference sequence). CDR3 size: 14 residues. CDR3 amino acids: CASSPGGRSEKLFF. CDR3 in DNA: TGTGCCAGCAGCCCGGGAGGACGTAGTGAAAAACTGTTTTTT.

This chain connects TRBV30 to TRBJ1-2; perhaps TRBD1 as D (6 bases). V gave up 0 bases and J gave up 4 bases, with 18 bases separating them. This CDR3 region has 16 residues. Germline-derived CDR1 and CDR2 are GTSNPN and SVGIG (reference sequence). Here the CDR3 DNA reads TGTGCCTGGAGTGTTGGGGGGGCTGACAGTATCTATGGCTACACCTTC. Protein sequence: CAWSVGGADSIYGYTF.

CDR3 loop: CASSNRNLGGTEAFF. CDR3 nucleotides: TGCGCCAGCAGCAACAGGAACCTCGGAGGGACTGAAGCTTTCTTT. The rearrangement links TRBV5-1 to TRBJ1-1; a possible D gene is TRBD1 (5 bases). This CDR3 is 15 amino acids long. V dropped 4 bases and J dropped 5 bases, with 18 bases sitting between them. The germline gives CDR1 SGHRS, CDR2 YFSETQ.